This entry describes one T cell receptor (beta chain). The junction departs from germline at one end; a sequencing error may be responsible. The data derive from a study of blood T cell repertoires in COVID-19. The germline CDR1 and CDR2 sequences are SSHAT and FNYEAQ (reference sequence). This CDR3 is 15 amino acids long. Data came from immunoSEQ multiplex PCR; TCRdb stores just in-frame clones and leaves some out. The top ten clones hold 7% to 10% of a sample with about 160,000 clones, about 85% of them seen once. Seattle cases were enrolled at active infection and followed longitudinally. The sequence derives from an older woman with COVID-19, enrolled during active disease. This sequence joins TRBV7-7 and TRBJ2-1; 9 bases map to TRBD2. Specimen: peripheral blood. DNA of the CDR3: TGTGCTAGCAGCTCTGGGACTAGCCTTAACAATGAGCAGTTCTTC. This codes for CASSSGTSLNNEQFF.